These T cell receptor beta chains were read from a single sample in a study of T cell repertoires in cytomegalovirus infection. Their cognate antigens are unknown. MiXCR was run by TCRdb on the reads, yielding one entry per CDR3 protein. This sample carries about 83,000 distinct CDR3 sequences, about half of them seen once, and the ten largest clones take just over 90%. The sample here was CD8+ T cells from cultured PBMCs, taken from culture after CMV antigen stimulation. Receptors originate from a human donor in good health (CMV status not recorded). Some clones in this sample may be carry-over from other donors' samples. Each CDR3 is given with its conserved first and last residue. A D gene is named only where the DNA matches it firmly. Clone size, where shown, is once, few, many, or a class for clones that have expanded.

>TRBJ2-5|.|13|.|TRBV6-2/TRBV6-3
CASSYDWKRTQYF
TGTGCCAGCAGTTACGACTGGAAGAGAACCCAGTACTTC
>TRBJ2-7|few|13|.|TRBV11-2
CASSATGSYEQYF
TGTGCCAGCAGCGCTACGGGGTCCTACGAGCAGTACTTC
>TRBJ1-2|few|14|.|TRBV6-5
CASSYRGPGYGYTF
TGTGCCAGCAGTTACAGGGGACCCGGGTATGGCTACACCTTC
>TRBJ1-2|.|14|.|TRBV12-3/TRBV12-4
CASSRSKTTHGYTF
TGTGCCAGCAGTCGAAGCAAGACGACTCATGGCTACACCTTC
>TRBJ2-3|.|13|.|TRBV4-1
CASRWGVLGTQYF
TGCGCCAGCAGATGGGGGGTGCTCGGTACGCAGTATTTT
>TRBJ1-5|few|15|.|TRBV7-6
CASSLEGNWNQPQHF
TGTGCCAGCAGCTTGGAAGGGAACTGGAATCAGCCCCAGCATTTT
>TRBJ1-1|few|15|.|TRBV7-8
CASSLAGSMNTEAFF
TGTGCCAGCAGCTTAGCTGGCAGCATGAACACTGAAGCTTTCTTT
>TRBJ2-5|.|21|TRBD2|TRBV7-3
CASSWVRGTSGRCLTLETQYF
TGTGCCAGCAGCTGGGTGCGTGGGACTAGCGGGAGGTGCTTAACGTTGGAGACCCAGTACTTC
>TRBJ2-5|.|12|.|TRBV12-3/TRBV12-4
CASRPGLSTQYF
TGTGCCAGCAGGCCGGGACTCTCGACCCAGTACTTC
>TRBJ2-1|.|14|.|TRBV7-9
CASSRRPRGNEQFF
TGTGCCAGCAGCCGTAGACCGAGGGGCAATGAGCAGTTCTTC
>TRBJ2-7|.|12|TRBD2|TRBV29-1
CSAVGTSGSKYF
TGCAGCGCCGTCGGGACTAGCGGGAGCAAGTACTTC
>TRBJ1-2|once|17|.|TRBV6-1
CASSEARVGTFRYGYTF
TGTGCCAGCAGTGAAGCGCGAGTGGGCACCTTTCGCTATGGCTACACCTTC
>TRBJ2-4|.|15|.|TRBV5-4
CASSLVGVRENIQYF
TGTGCCAGCAGCTTGGTCGGAGTTAGAGAAAACATTCAGTACTTC
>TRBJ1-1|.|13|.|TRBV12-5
CASGLVNSPEAFF
TGTGCTAGTGGTTTGGTTAACAGTCCTGAAGCTTTCTTT
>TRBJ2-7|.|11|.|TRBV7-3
CASSFRTGFVF
TGTGCCAGCAGCTTCCGGACTGGATTTGTCTTC
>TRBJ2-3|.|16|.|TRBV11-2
CASSIRPGGVIDTQYF
TGTGCCAGCAGCATTCGTCCGGGCGGGGTAATAGATACGCAGTATTTT
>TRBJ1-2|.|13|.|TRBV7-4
CASSPGEDYGYTF
TGTGCCAGCAGCCCCGGAGAGGACTATGGCTACACCTTC
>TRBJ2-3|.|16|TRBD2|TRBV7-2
CASSHWTSGITDTQYF
TGTGCCAGCAGCCATTGGACTAGCGGAATCACAGATACGCAGTATTTT
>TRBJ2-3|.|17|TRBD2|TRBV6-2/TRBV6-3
CASSLYVLAGESDTQYF
TGTGCCAGCAGTCTTTATGTCCTAGCGGGAGAATCTGATACGCAGTATTTT
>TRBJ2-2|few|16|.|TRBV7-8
CASSLADEGTAGELFF
TGTGCCAGCAGCTTAGCGGATGAGGGGACGGCCGGGGAGCTGTTTTTT
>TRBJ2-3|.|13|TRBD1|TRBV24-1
CATSGQGKDTQYF
TGTGCCACCAGTGGACAGGGAAAAGATACGCAGTATTTT
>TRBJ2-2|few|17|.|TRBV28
CASSLRSTGRLTGELFF
TGTGCCAGCAGTTTAAGGTCAACCGGGAGACTCACCGGGGAGCTGTTTTTT
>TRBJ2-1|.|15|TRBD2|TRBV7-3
CASSSMTSGIGEQFF
TGTGCCAGCAGCTCGATGACTAGCGGGATCGGTGAGCAGTTCTTC
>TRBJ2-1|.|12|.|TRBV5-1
CASSLEPGEQFF
TGCGCCAGCAGCTTGGAGCCCGGGGAGCAGTTCTTC